Listed here are 29 T cell receptor beta chains from one sample, sequenced in a study of PD-1 blockade in mismatch repair-deficient tumors. Some clones are missing from TCRdb's copy, which holds only in-frame ones; the method was immunoSEQ multiplex PCR. The table has some 120,000 clones, almost 90% seen once. Sequenced material: peripheral blood, taken approximately 73 weeks after starting pembrolizumab. The source of these receptors is an adult with mismatch repair-deficient cancer.

The V call is TRBV7-8, the J call TRBJ2-7, with TRBD1 matching over 7 bases. Germline CDR1 is SGHVS and CDR2 is FQNEAQ. The CDR3 contains 12 residues. Trimming cost V 8 bases and J 3 bases; bases outside gene matches: 4. This CDR3 is CASGGQSYEQYF. The CDR3 region has the DNA TGTGCCAGCGGGGGACAGAGCTACGAGCAGTACTTC.

This clone was found a few times. The genes are TRBV7-3 and TRBJ2-7; TRBD2 agrees at 9 bases. The trim removed 6 bases at V and 2 bases at J, leaving 8 bases unmatched. The CDR3 extends over 15 amino acids. Germline V CDR1 and CDR2: SGHTA, FQGTGA. CDR3 amino acids: CASSLSGSGTYEQYF. The CDR3 DNA reads as TGTGCCAGCAGTCTTAGCGGGAGCGGCACCTACGAGCAGTACTTC.

This clone was picked up a small number of times. The rearrangement links TRBV19 to TRBJ1-5, with a possible D match to TRBD1 (6 bases). CDR3 length: 14 amino acids. The germline CDR1 and CDR2 sequences are LNHDA and SQIVND (reference sequence). Between the trimmed V and J ends, which lost 4 bases and 0 bases, there was a span of 7 bases. CDR3 loop: CASSNRVSNQPQHF. The DNA of the CDR3 is TGTGCCAGTAGTAACAGGGTTAGCAATCAGCCCCAGCATTTT.

About this clone: The junction departs from the called germline gene at one end, perhaps through a read error. The chain is built from TRBV9 and TRBJ1-1, with D hard to call. Germline V gene data show CDR1 as SGDLS and CDR2 as YYNGEE. The CDR3 is 16 amino acids. In nucleotides, the CDR3 is TGTGCCAGCACCGTAATGCCCATCGACCCGAACACTGAAGCTTTCTTT. This encodes CASTVMPIDPNTEAFF.

The chain recombines TRBV9 with TRBJ2-7, with D possibly TRBD1 on 5 matching bases. V was cut by 0 bases and J by 4 bases, with 11 bases left in between. Looked up from germline, CDR1 is SGDLS and CDR2 is YYNGEE. The CDR3 length is 14 residues. The DNA for the CDR3 is TGTGCCAGCAGCGTAGTTCCAGGGTCGTACGAGCAGTACTTC. Amino acid sequence: CASSVVPGSYEQYF.

This clone was picked up a small number of times. The chain recombines TRBV4-1 with TRBJ2-1; 9 bases fit TRBD2. The CDR3 loop spans 15 amino acids. V shed 4 bases, J shed 5 bases, and the junction held 6 bases outside the gene matches. Germline CDR1 and CDR2: MGHRA and YSYEKL. The CDR3 sequence: CASSLLTSGHNEQFF. The CDR3, as DNA: TGCGCCAGCAGCCTCCTGACTAGCGGCCACAATGAGCAGTTCTTC.

V and J are TRBV6-5 and TRBJ1-2, with TRBD1 identical over 7 bases. The ends lost 4 bases at V and 2 bases at J; junction bases unmatched: 7. This CDR3 has 15 amino acids. Germline assignment: CDR1 MNHEY and CDR2 SVGAGI. CDR3 region: CASSSWTGRNYGYTF. The CDR3 DNA reads TGTGCCAGCAGTTCCTGGACAGGCAGGAACTATGGCTACACCTTC.

The V gene is TRBV6-1, the J gene TRBJ2-7; D uncertain. The CDR3 is made up of 17 amino acids. CDR1 MNHNS and CDR2 SASEGT come from the germline V gene. Between the trimmed V and J ends, which lost 2 bases and 3 bases, there was a span of 20 bases. The CDR3, as DNA: TGTGCCAGCAGTGAACCGAACAGCCCTCCCTTTGTCTACGAGCAGTACTTC. It translates to CASSEPNSPPFVYEQYF.

The chain couples TRBV19 to TRBJ2-1; D gene unclear. Per the germline V gene, CDR1 is LNHDA and CDR2 is SQIVND (reference sequence). With 7 bases removed from V and 4 bases from J, the gap between germline ends came to 14 bases. The CDR3 totals 14 residues. The CDR3 is CASKLLGRYNEQFF. The CDR3 region has the DNA TGTGCCAGTAAATTGCTGGGTAGGTACAATGAGCAGTTCTTC.

The chain joins TRBV7-9 to TRBJ2-3; D is ambiguous. The germline gives CDR1 SEHNR, CDR2 FQNEAQ (reference sequence). This CDR3 spans 13 amino acids. Trimming removed 7 bases at V and 0 bases at J, with 8 bases between. The CDR3, as DNA: TGTGCCAGCACCCTAATTAGCACAGATACGCAGTATTTT. It encodes CASTLISTDTQYF.

V and J are TRBV7-9 and TRBJ2-7; possible D gene TRBD2, 6 bases. The germline V gene has CDR1 SEHNR and CDR2 FQNEAQ (reference sequence). Trimming shortened V by 5 bases and J by 3 bases, and 14 bases separated the two germline ends. CDR3 length equals 14 residues. The DNA for the CDR3 is TGTGCCAGCAGCCCAACCAGGGAGGTCTACGAGCAGTACTTC. Translated: CASSPTREVYEQYF.

The rearrangement joins TRBV30 to TRBJ2-3; 7 bases line up with TRBD2. J lost 4 bases, V lost 1 base, and 8 bases had no gene match. Germline CDR1 reads GTSNPN; CDR2 reads SVGIG (reference sequence). The CDR3 extends over 15 amino acids. The CDR3 region is CAWSAKTSVADTQYF. The CDR3 DNA sequence: TGTGCCTGGAGTGCCAAAACTAGCGTGGCAGATACGCAGTATTTT.

This clone showed up just a few times. CDR3 in amino acids: CASSLIRGRKVPNEKLFF. The CDR3 region has the DNA TGTGCCAGCAGCTTAATAAGGGGACGAAAAGTACCTAATGAAAAACTGTTTTTT. The chain combines TRBV7-9 with TRBJ1-4; D possibly corresponds to TRBD1 (5 bases). CDR1 and CDR2 (germline): SEHNR, FQNEAQ (reference sequence). The CDR3 has 18 amino acids. V dropped 2 bases and J dropped 3 bases, with 19 bases sitting between them. The variable domain in full, with the rest retrieved from reference TRBV7-9 and TRBJ1-4, is DTGVSQNPRHKITKRGQNVTFRCDPISEHNRLYWYRQTLGQGPEFLTYFQNEAQLEKSRLLSDRFSAERPKGSFSTLEIQRTEQGDSAMYLCASSLIRGRKVPNEKLFFGSGTQLSVL.

The chain recombines TRBV4-1 with TRBJ2-7; D gene ambiguous. The V gene's germline CDR1 is MGHRA and CDR2 YSYEKL. This CDR3 has 14 residues. Trimming took 3 bases from V and 4 from J, leaving 13 bases between them. The CDR3 loop reads CASSHRDTEYEQYF. DNA of the CDR3: TGCGCCAGCAGCCATAGAGACACAGAATACGAGCAGTACTTC.

CDR3 nucleotide sequence: TGTGCCAGCAGCAAAGGGGAAGGGATTAATGCTGGAAACACCATATATTTT. This gives the protein CASSKGEGINAGNTIYF. The chain has TRBV21-1 and TRBJ1-3. TRBV21-1 is assigned pseudogene status. The CDR3 sequence is 17 residues long.

In its sample, this clone was seen a few times. V gene TRBV27 combines with J gene TRBJ2-7; TRBD2 agrees at 9 bases. CDR1 and CDR2 (germline): MNHEY, SMNVEV (reference sequence). The CDR3 runs to 13 residues. Trimming cost V 5 bases and J 6 bases; bases outside gene matches: 5. The CDR3 loop is CASSLAGGLEQYF. The DNA for the CDR3 is TGTGCCAGCAGTCTTGCGGGAGGGCTCGAGCAGTACTTC.

The chain carries TRBV19 and TRBJ2-5, with D possibly being TRBD1 (5 bases). V was cut by 4 bases and J by 5 bases, with 14 bases left in between. CDR3 size: 14 residues. Germline lookup yields CDR1 LNHDA and CDR2 SQIVND (reference sequence). CDR3 nucleotides: TGTGCCAGTAGTAGGGCCAGGGATCGGGAGACCCAGTACTTC. Protein: CASSRARDRETQYF.

This chain joins TRBV6-1 and TRBJ2-7, with TRBD1 matching 7 bases. This CDR3 spans 13 amino acids. The germline V gene encodes CDR1 MNHNS and CDR2 SASEGT. V gave up 5 bases and J gave up 3 bases; unmatched junction bases: 4. CDR3 region: CASSSGQSYEQYF. CDR3 nucleotides: TGTGCCAGCAGTTCGGGACAGAGCTACGAGCAGTACTTC.

V and J are TRBV4-3 and TRBJ1-2; D is unclear. CDR1 and CDR2 (germline): LGHNA, YSLEER. The CDR3 contains 16 residues. Trimming removed 0 bases from V and 0 bases from J, with 11 bases in between. The CDR3 DNA is TGCGCCAGCAGCCAAGATTGGCCAGCCTCTAACTATGGCTACACCTTC. Translating it yields CASSQDWPASNYGYTF.

The rearrangement joins TRBV15 to TRBJ1-1, with D perhaps matching TRBD1 (5 bases). The CDR3 consists of 14 residues. The V gene lost 4 bases and the J gene lost 3 bases, with 12 bases spanning the gap. Germline CDR1 is LNHNV and CDR2 is YYDKDF (reference sequence). CDR3 DNA: TGTGCCACCAGCACAGTGAGGGGATACACTGAAGCTTTCTTT. It codes for CATSTVRGYTEAFF.

The V gene is TRBV19, the J gene TRBJ1-1, with D tentatively TRBD1 (6 bases). Germline V lookup: CDR1 LNHDA, CDR2 SQIVND (reference sequence). Trimming cost V 6 bases and J 0 bases, with 11 bases left between them. The CDR3 contains 14 residues. This CDR3 is CASRDSSMNTEAFF. CDR3 sequence (DNA): TGTGCCAGTAGGGACAGTTCCATGAACACTGAAGCTTTCTTT.

The rearrangement uses TRBV27 and TRBJ2-7; 8 bases match TRBD2. V lost 4 bases to trimming and J lost 1 base; unmatched junction nucleotides: 3. The CDR3 is 14 amino acids. Looked up from germline, CDR1 is MNHEY and CDR2 is SMNVEV (reference sequence). CDR3 loop: CASSYTSGSYEQYF. DNA for the CDR3: TGTGCCAGCAGTTATACTAGCGGATCCTACGAGCAGTACTTC.

This chain links TRBV7-2 with TRBJ1-1, with a possible D match to TRBD1 (6 bases). V shed 3 bases and J shed 11 bases, with 19 bases lying between them. The CDR3 sequence is 14 residues long. CDR1 is SGHTA and CDR2 is FQGNSA in the germline V gene. The CDR3 DNA is TGTGCCAGCAGCTTCGTCGTGGGGGGGCGTTGGGCTTTCTTT. Its translation is CASSFVVGGRWAFF.

The chain is built from TRBV19 and TRBJ2-1; TRBD2 agrees at 8 bases. Germline-derived CDR1 and CDR2 are LNHDA and SQIVND (reference sequence). After removal of 1 base from V and 7 bases from J, the junction contained 9 bases not matched to a gene. The CDR3 is 16 amino acids. In nucleotides, the CDR3 is TGTGCCAGTAGTATAGCTCCCGGGAGGGCCTTGAATGAGCAGTTCTTC. It specifies CASSIAPGRALNEQFF.

The J gene is TRBJ2-1, the V gene TRBV4-3, with 8 bases aligning to TRBD2. The V and J ends lost 1 base and 4 bases, in that order; junction bases with no gene match: 3. Germline values: CDR1 LGHNA, CDR2 YSLEER. CDR3 length: 15 amino acids. CDR3 in amino acids: CASSQVREVYNEQFF. In nucleotides, the CDR3 is TGCGCCAGCAGCCAAGTGCGGGAGGTATACAATGAGCAGTTCTTC.

This clone was observed a single time. The V and J genes are TRBV7-2 and TRBJ1-4, with D tentatively TRBD1 (6 bases). The CDR3 runs to 15 residues. V lost 1 base and J 5 bases, leaving 11 bases between the germline ends. Germline CDR1 SGHTA, CDR2 FQGNSA. The CDR3 protein is CASSLVGQGNEKLFF. CDR3 nucleotides: TGTGCCAGCAGCTTAGTGGGCCAGGGGAATGAAAAACTGTTTTTT.

The CDR3 loop reads CASSSRSERIYEQYF. The CDR3 DNA reads as TGTGCCAGTAGTTCCCGTAGCGAGCGGATCTACGAGCAGTACTTC. The rearrangement joins TRBV19 to TRBJ2-7; perhaps TRBD2 as D (5 bases). The CDR3 is 15 residues long. Per germline, CDR1 LNHDA and CDR2 SQIVND (reference sequence). With 5 bases removed from V and 3 bases from J, the gap between germline ends came to 17 bases.

The chain has TRBV2 and TRBJ2-7; weak D call: TRBD2 (6 bases). The germline V gene has CDR1 SNHLY and CDR2 FYNNEI. The CDR3 spans 15 residues. V was shortened by 6 bases and J by 3 bases, with 18 bases between the two germline ends. The CDR3 coding sequence is TGTGCCAGCAGGGGGGGACCGGCTGATTTCTACGAGCAGTACTTC. It codes for CASRGGPADFYEQYF.

V is TRBV9 and J is TRBJ2-7, with 7 bases aligning to TRBD2. The germline gives CDR1 SGDLS, CDR2 YYNGEE. This CDR3 is 16 amino acids long. J was trimmed by 0 bases and V by 0 bases; bases with no gene match: 6. The CDR3 sequence: CASSVAASGSSYEQYF. CDR3 bases: TGTGCCAGCAGCGTAGCGGCTAGCGGAAGCTCCTACGAGCAGTACTTC.